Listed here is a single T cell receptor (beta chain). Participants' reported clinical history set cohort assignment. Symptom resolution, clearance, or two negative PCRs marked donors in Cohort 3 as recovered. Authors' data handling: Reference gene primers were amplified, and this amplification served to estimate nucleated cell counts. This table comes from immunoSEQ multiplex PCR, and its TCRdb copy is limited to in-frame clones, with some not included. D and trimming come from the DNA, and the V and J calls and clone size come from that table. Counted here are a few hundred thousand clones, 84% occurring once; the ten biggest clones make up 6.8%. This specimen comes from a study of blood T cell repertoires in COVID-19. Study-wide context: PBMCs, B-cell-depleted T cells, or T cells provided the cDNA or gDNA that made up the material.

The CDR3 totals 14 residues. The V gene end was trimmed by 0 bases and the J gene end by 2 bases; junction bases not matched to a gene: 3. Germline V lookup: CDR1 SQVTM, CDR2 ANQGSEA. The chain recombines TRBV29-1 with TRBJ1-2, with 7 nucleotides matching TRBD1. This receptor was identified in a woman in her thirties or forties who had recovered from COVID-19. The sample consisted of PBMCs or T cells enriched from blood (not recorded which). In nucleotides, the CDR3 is TGCAGCGTTGAAGAGCCAGGGGGAAACTATGGCTACACCTTC. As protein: CSVEEPGGNYGYTF. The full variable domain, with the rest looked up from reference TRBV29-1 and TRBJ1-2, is SAVISQKPSRDICQRGTSLTIQCQVDSQVTMMFWYRQQPGQSLTLIATANQGSEATYESGFVIDKFPISRPNLTFSTLTVSNMSPEDSSIYLCSVEEPGGNYGYTFGSGTRLTVV.